The 30 T cell receptor beta chains below come from one sample, sequenced in a study of identical twins' blood T cells. One entry per CDR3 protein results from TCRdb running MiXCR on the 5' RACE reads. The table includes 300,000 to 400,000 distinct CDR3 sequences, 28% detected once. The sequenced material came from PBMCs. All receptors derive from a woman between 18 and 55 years old in good health.

The chain couples TRBV11-2 to TRBJ1-1, with a tentative D call TRBD1 (6 bases). From germline, CDR1 is SGHAT and CDR2 FQNNGV. This CDR3 is 13 amino acids long. The V end lost 5 bases, the J end lost 2 bases, and 9 bases lay between the germline ends. In nucleotides, the CDR3 is TGTGCCAGCAGCCGACAGGAAAACACTGAAGCTTTCTTT. It yields the protein CASSRQENTEAFF.

This chain uses TRBV11-2 with TRBJ2-7; D perhaps matches TRBD1 (5 bases). The V end was cut by 5 bases, the J end by 4 bases, with 12 bases between. Germline lookup yields CDR1 SGHAT and CDR2 FQNNGV. This CDR3 spans 13 amino acids. The CDR3 DNA reads as TGTGCCAGCAGCCTACCTGGGGCGTACGAGCAGTACTTC. As protein: CASSLPGAYEQYF. The entire variable domain, with the rest obtained from reference TRBV11-2 and TRBJ2-7, is as follows: EAGVAQSPRYKIIEKRQSVAFWCNPISGHATLYWYQQILGQGPKLLIQFQNNGVVDDSQLPKDRFSAERLKGVDSTLKIQPAKLEDSAVYLCASSLPGAYEQYFGPGTRLTVT.

The rearrangement links TRBV7-2 to TRBJ2-3; no firm D call. The CDR3 is 13 amino acids. Germline-derived CDR1 and CDR2 are SGHTA and FQGNSA. Trimming left V 7 bases short and J 8 bases short, with 16 bases between. CDR3 in DNA: TGTGCCAGCAAGGAGATGAACCGCGGTACGCAGTATTTT. Protein sequence: CASKEMNRGTQYF. Together with reference TRBV7-2 and TRBJ2-3, the CDR3 gives the full variable domain: GAGVSQSPSNKVTEKGKDVELRCDPISGHTALYWYRQSLGQGLEFLIYFQGNSAPDKSGLPSDRFSAERTGGSVSTLTIQRTQQEDSAVYLCASKEMNRGTQYFGPGTRLTVL.

This clonotype was seen ten or more times. V and J are TRBV15 and TRBJ1-2; possibly TRBD1 for D (5 bases). In germline, CDR1 is LNHNV, CDR2 YYDKDF (reference sequence). The CDR3 is 15 amino acids. Trimming took off 0 bases at V and 4 bases at J, with 12 bases between the two ends. The CDR3, as DNA: TGTGCCACCAGCAGAGAACTAAAGACAGTCTATGGCTACACCTTC. Its protein is CATSRELKTVYGYTF.

This clonotype was detected a few times. This chain links TRBV20-1 with TRBJ1-3; no clear D. Trimming took off 5 bases at V and 5 bases at J, with 22 bases between the two ends. Germline V CDR1 and CDR2: DFQATT, SNEGSKA (reference sequence). The CDR3 spans 16 residues. For the CDR3, the DNA is TGCAGTGCTTTGTCCGGGCCCCAGAGAGCGAGAAACACCATATATTTT. This encodes CSALSGPQRARNTIYF.

CDR3: CASSLIGTGNTEAFF. CDR3 sequence (DNA): TGCGCCAGCAGCCTAATAGGGACAGGGAACACTGAAGCTTTCTTT. The J gene is TRBJ1-1, the V gene TRBV5-1; 8 bases are shared with TRBD1. The germline CDR1 and CDR2 sequences are SGHRS and YFSETQ. The CDR3 contains 15 residues. V trimming: 4 bases; J trimming: 1 base; junction bases outside the gene matches: 6.

J is TRBJ2-3 and V is TRBV29-1; D not resolved. Germline V CDR1 and CDR2: SQVTM, ANQGSEA. The CDR3 has 12 amino acids. V lost 6 bases to trimming and J lost 4 bases, with 11 bases between them. CDR3 sequence: CSVIQRADTQYF. CDR3 coding DNA: TGCAGCGTCATACAGAGAGCAGATACGCAGTATTTT.

The chain couples TRBV9 to TRBJ2-3; 9 bases are shared with TRBD1. Trimming took 1 base from V and 3 from J; bases not matched to a gene: 6. The CDR3 has 16 amino acids. Germline V lookup: CDR1 SGDLS, CDR2 YYNGEE. The CDR3 loop reads CASSVIRGTGTDTQYF. The CDR3 bases are TGTGCCAGCAGCGTAATTCGTGGGACAGGGACAGATACGCAGTATTTT.

This clonotype appeared many times. This chain connects TRBV5-6 to TRBJ1-6; D is undetermined. CDR3 length: 13 amino acids. V lost 1 base, J lost 8 bases, and 7 bases lay in between. Germline CDR1 SGHDT, CDR2 YYEEEE. In DNA form, the CDR3 reads TGTGCCAGCAGCTTGACGGGCTATTCACCCCTCCACTTT. This translates into CASSLTGYSPLHF. The full variable domain, in which reference TRBV5-6 and TRBJ1-6 provide the parts outside the CDR3, is DAGVTQSPTHLIKTRGQQVTLRCSPKSGHDTVSWYQQALGQGPQFIFQYYEEEERQRGNFPDRFSGHQFPNYSSELNVNALLLGDSALYLCASSLTGYSPLHFGNGTRLTVT.

This clonotype was found many times. This chain uses TRBV6-6 with TRBJ1-1, with a weak D call TRBD1 (6 bases). CDR3 length: 15 amino acids. In germline, CDR1 is MNHNY, CDR2 SVGAGI (reference sequence). V shed 6 bases and J shed 3 bases, with 17 bases lying between them. CDR3 nucleotide sequence: TGTGCCAGCAGGGGAGGACAGCTAGGGGACACTGAAGCTTTCTTT. It is translated as CASRGGQLGDTEAFF.

This clonotype was counted only a few times. The J gene is TRBJ1-1, the V gene TRBV3-1; unclear D gene. This CDR3 contains 13 residues. Trimming left V 2 bases short and J 1 base short, with 5 bases between. Germline V lookup: CDR1 LGHDT, CDR2 YNNKEL (reference sequence). The CDR3 sequence: CASSQSPNTEAFF. In nucleotides, the CDR3 is TGTGCCAGCAGCCAATCGCCGAACACTGAAGCTTTCTTT.

This clonotype was seen at least ten times. The chain carries TRBV19 and TRBJ1-5, with 8 bases lining up with TRBD1. V was pared by 3 bases and J by 7 bases, with 5 bases of the junction left unmatched. The CDR3 loop spans 14 amino acids. Germline CDR1 reads LNHDA; CDR2 reads SQIVND (reference sequence). CDR3 residues: CASSIDRGQQPQHF. CDR3 coding DNA: TGTGCCAGTAGTATTGACAGGGGCCAGCAGCCCCAGCATTTT.

The chain uses TRBV20-1 and TRBJ1-2; 7 bases are a match to TRBD1. Trimming removed 2 bases from V and 6 bases from J; junction bases left unmatched: 6. The CDR3 spans 13 residues. CDR1 is DFQATT and CDR2 is SNEGSKA in the germline V gene (reference sequence). The DNA of the CDR3 is TGCAGTGCTAGACGACAGGGAGTGGATGGCTACACCTTC. It encodes CSARRQGVDGYTF.

The sample holds a few counts of this clonotype. The chain has TRBV9 and TRBJ2-3; D may be TRBD1 (5 bases). V lost 0 bases to trimming and J lost 6 bases, with 8 bases between them. This CDR3 comprises 13 residues. From germline, CDR1 is SGDLS and CDR2 YYNGEE. The chain's CDR3 is CASSVEGSDTQYF. The CDR3 bases are TGTGCCAGCAGCGTAGAGGGGTCCGATACGCAGTATTTT.

This clonotype was counted only a few times. One end of the junction is discordant with germline, which a read error may explain. The rearrangement uses TRBV2 and TRBJ1-5; possibly TRBD1 for D (5 bases). The CDR3 totals 11 residues. CDR1 and CDR2 from the germline V gene are SNHLY and FYNNEI. CDR3 bases: TGTACCAGCAGTTTGGGGGGGGCCCAGCATTTT. This gives the protein CTSSLGGAQHF.

This clonotype was seen only a few times. The genes are TRBV5-1 and TRBJ2-2; D is tentatively TRBD1 or TRBD2 (5 bases each). The CDR3 is 15 amino acids. Germline CDR1 is SGHRS and CDR2 is YFSETQ. V was cut by 4 bases and J by 3 bases, with 13 bases left in between. The CDR3 DNA reads TGCGCCAGCAGCGTGAGGGACCGCGACACCGGGGAGCTGTTTTTT. This sequence encodes CASSVRDRDTGELFF.

This clonotype was detected a few times. The chain uses TRBV12-3 or TRBV12-4 and TRBJ1-3; D unclear. V was trimmed by 3 bases and J by 0 bases, leaving 9 bases between them. The CDR3 sequence is 15 residues long. CDR3 sequence reads: CASSFSAGSGNTIYF. For the CDR3, the DNA is TGTGCCAGCAGTTTTTCGGCGGGCTCTGGAAACACCATATATTTT.

This clonotype was observed a few times. The rearrangement uses TRBV4-3 and TRBJ2-1, with TRBD2 identical over 9 bases. The CDR3 is made up of 16 amino acids. Germline lookup yields CDR1 LGHNA and CDR2 YSLEER. The V and J ends lost 1 base and 7 bases, in that order; junction bases with no gene match: 8. CDR3 sequence: CASSQVALAGSNEQFF. In DNA, the CDR3 is TGCGCCAGCAGCCAAGTAGCTCTAGCGGGATCGAATGAGCAGTTCTTC.

Ten or more counts support this clonotype. The chain recombines TRBV24-1 with TRBJ2-2, with 8 bases aligning to TRBD1. The trim removed 2 bases at V and 1 base at J, leaving 8 bases unmatched. The CDR3 covers 18 residues. Germline CDR1 reads KGHDR; CDR2 reads SFDVKD. The chain's CDR3 is CATSDSTGDVLNTGELFF. The CDR3 nucleotides read TGTGCCACCAGTGATTCGACAGGGGATGTTTTGAACACCGGGGAGCTGTTTTTT.

This clonotype has just a few counts. The chain carries TRBV14 and TRBJ1-1, with D perhaps TRBD1 (5 bases). Per germline, CDR1 SGHDN and CDR2 FVKESK. Trimming removed 4 bases at V and 0 bases at J, with 12 bases between. This CDR3 contains 15 residues. CDR3 loop: CASSRTGRMNTEAFF. The CDR3, as DNA: TGTGCCAGCAGCCGGACGGGACGGATGAACACTGAAGCTTTCTTT.

This chain uses TRBV6-2 or TRBV6-3 with TRBJ2-7; tentative D call: TRBD1 (5 bases). V shed 4 bases and J shed 7 bases, with 14 bases lying between them. CDR3 length: 13 residues. Germline V gene data show CDR1 as MNHEY and CDR2 as SVGEGT. CDR3 protein: CASSSRARTEQYF. The CDR3 nucleotides are TGTGCCAGCAGTTCCCGGGCAAGGACAGAGCAGTACTTC.

This clonotype was recorded a few times. V gene TRBV6-6 combines with J gene TRBJ1-1; unclear D gene. CDR1 and CDR2 from the germline V gene are MNHNY and SVGAGI (reference sequence). The germline V and J ends were trimmed by 6 bases and 0 bases, with 8 bases remaining between them. CDR3 length equals 13 residues. The DNA of the CDR3 is TGTGCCAGCAGCCCATACCTGAACACTGAAGCTTTCTTT. Translating gives CASSPYLNTEAFF.

This clonotype was seen only a few times. The chain recombines TRBV7-9 with TRBJ1-5; D remains ambiguous. The CDR3 totals 14 residues. With 2 bases removed from V and 4 bases from J, the gap between germline ends came to 9 bases. Germline values: CDR1 SEHNR, CDR2 FQNEAQ (reference sequence). For the CDR3, the DNA is TGTGCCAGCAGCTTATCGGGGTTGAATCAGCCCCAGCATTTT. Its protein is CASSLSGLNQPQHF.

This clonotype showed up just a few times. This chain connects TRBV7-9 to TRBJ1-2; D is unresolved. Germline assignment: CDR1 SEHNR and CDR2 FQNEAQ (reference sequence). The V gene lost 0 bases and the J gene lost 4 bases, with 15 bases spanning the gap. This CDR3 is built from 16 residues. CDR3 in amino acids: CASSLAVTMAGYGYTF. CDR3 DNA: TGTGCCAGCAGCTTAGCTGTAACAATGGCTGGCTATGGCTACACCTTC.

J is TRBJ1-1 and V is TRBV5-5; possible D gene TRBD1, 6 bases. The CDR3 is made up of 17 amino acids. Germline assignment: CDR1 SGHKS and CDR2 YYEKEE (reference sequence). V was shortened by 0 bases and J by 0 bases, with 15 bases between the two germline ends. This CDR3 is CASSLELRGGLNTEAFF. CDR3 DNA: TGTGCCAGCAGCTTGGAGTTGAGGGGGGGGTTGAACACTGAAGCTTTCTTT. Looking up the rest from reference TRBV5-5 and TRBJ1-1 gives the full variable domain: DAGVTQSPTHLIKTRGQQVTLRCSPISGHKSVSWYQQVLGQGPQFIFQYYEKEERGRGNFPDRFSARQFPNYSSELNVNALLLGDSALYLCASSLELRGGLNTEAFFGQGTRLTVV.

The V call is TRBV15, the J call TRBJ2-3; D not resolved. Germline V CDR1 and CDR2: LNHNV, YYDKDF (reference sequence). V was shortened by 4 bases and J by 4 bases, with 24 bases between the two germline ends. The CDR3 totals 18 residues. The CDR3 DNA reads as TGTGCCACCAGCACCCCTCCTCCCATCAGACCCTCCCCAGATACGCAGTATTTT. Its protein is CATSTPPPIRPSPDTQYF. The full variable domain, in which reference TRBV15 and TRBJ2-3 provide the parts outside the CDR3, is DAMVIQNPRYQVTQFGKPVTLSCSQTLNHNVMYWYQQKSSQAPKLLFHYYDKDFNNEADTPDNFQSRRPNTSFCFLDIRSPGLGDTAMYLCATSTPPPIRPSPDTQYFGPGTRLTVL.

This clonotype was seen only a few times. V usage is TRBV10-3 and J usage is TRBJ2-2; TRBD1 or TRBD2 may be the D gene (5 bases each). Germline V gene lookup returns CDR1 ENHRY and CDR2 SYGVKD. V was trimmed by 8 bases and J by 7 bases, leaving 11 bases between them. The CDR3 runs 12 residues. CDR3 loop: CAIGGFDGELFF. The CDR3 bases are TGTGCCATCGGGGGATTTGACGGGGAGCTGTTTTTT.

V gene TRBV12-3 or TRBV12-4 combines with J gene TRBJ2-3, with a weak D call TRBD2 (7 bases). Trimming shortened V by 1 base and J by 3 bases, and 11 bases separated the two germline ends. This CDR3 has 15 residues. CDR3 in amino acids: CASSLGTRGTDTQYF. CDR3 nucleotides: TGTGCCAGCAGTTTAGGGACTAGGGGGACAGATACGCAGTATTTT.

This clonotype was seen a handful of times. The chain links TRBV19 to TRBJ1-2, with 7 bases identical to TRBD1. V gave up 7 bases and J gave up 0 bases; unmatched junction bases: 14. The CDR3 is 17 amino acids. Per germline, CDR1 LNHDA and CDR2 SQIVND (reference sequence). The CDR3 reads CASNKGAGGTSNYGYTF. The CDR3 bases are TGTGCCAGTAACAAGGGGGCTGGTGGGACTTCTAACTATGGCTACACCTTC.

This clonotype has a handful of counts. The chain carries TRBV10-3 and TRBJ2-2; 7 positions agree with TRBD2. The CDR3 consists of 14 residues. The J segment lost 7 bases and the V segment lost 7 bases, leaving 9 bases of the junction unmatched. Looked up from germline, CDR1 is ENHRY and CDR2 is SYGVKD. CDR3 region: CAIKVGGPNGELFF. The DNA for the CDR3 is TGTGCCATCAAAGTGGGAGGGCCAAACGGGGAGCTGTTTTTT.